The entry below describes one TCR beta chain. V was trimmed by 3 bases and J by 1 base, leaving 11 bases between them. CDR3 length equals 15 residues. A second about 6 to 11 cycle PCR used barcoded and J-beta primers. A single record per CDR3 protein comes from TCRdb applying MiXCR to the 5' RACE reads. The table has approximately 780,000 distinct CDR3 sequences, 20% to 30% seen once. This sample was included in a study of blood T cells in healthy people across ages. Study-wide context: Capture via template switching afforded approximately one barcoded beta molecule per two T cells.

Another study also made use of these data, one on T cells of mothers and their children.

V gene TRBV12-3 or TRBV12-4 combines with J gene TRBJ2-3, with D tentatively TRBD1 (6 bases). The TCR was taken from a boy aged 5-17 years in good health. The sequenced sample consisted of blood. In nucleotides, the CDR3 is TGTGCCAGCAGTTTTCACAGGGCCCGCACAGATACGCAGTATTTT. Translating gives CASSFHRARTDTQYF.